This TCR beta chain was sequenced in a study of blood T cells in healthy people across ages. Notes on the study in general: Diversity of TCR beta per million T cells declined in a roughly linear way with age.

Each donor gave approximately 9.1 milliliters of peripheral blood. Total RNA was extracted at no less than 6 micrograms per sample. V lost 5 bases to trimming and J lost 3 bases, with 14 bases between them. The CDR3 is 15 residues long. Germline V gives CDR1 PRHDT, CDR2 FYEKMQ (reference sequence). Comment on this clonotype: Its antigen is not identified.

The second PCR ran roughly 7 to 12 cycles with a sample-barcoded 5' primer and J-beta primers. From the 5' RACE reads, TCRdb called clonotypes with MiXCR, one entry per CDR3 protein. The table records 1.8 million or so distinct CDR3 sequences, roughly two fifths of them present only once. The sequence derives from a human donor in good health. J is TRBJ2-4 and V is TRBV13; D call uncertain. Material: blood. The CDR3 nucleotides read TGTGCCAGCAGCGCCGATGGGGTGGACAAAAACATTCAGTACTTC. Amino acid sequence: CASSADGVDKNIQYF.